This TCR beta chain emerged from a study of CD8+ T cells in alopecia areata. The CDR3 runs 15 residues. Germline V CDR1 and CDR2: SGHAT, FQNNGV. The trim removed 5 bases at V and 5 bases at J, leaving 10 bases unmatched. Following RNA extraction, reverse transcription yielded cDNA that acted as the sequencing template. Profiled with immunoSEQ multiplex PCR; TCRdb holds only in-frame clones, not every one. The table records 200,000 to 250,000 clones, around two fifths of them present only once. Stated treatment: oral pan-JAK inhibitor, 5-10 mg twice daily. Both peripheral blood and punch biopsies of lesional scalp skin were obtained from patients who had alopecia areata.

The clonotype was recovered from a human donor with alopecia areata. The chain combines TRBV11-2 with TRBJ2-7, with 9 nucleotides matching TRBD2. The source was CD4+ T cells sorted from blood, collected at approximately week 34, from a patient treated with tofacitinib. As DNA, the CDR3 is TGTGCCAGCAGCATCCCGGGACTAGCTACCCACGAGCAGTACTTC. The encoded protein is CASSIPGLATHEQYF.